This TCR beta chain was captured in a study of memory CD8 T cells in hepatitis C reinfection. At the level of the study: HCV reinfection: RNA-positive following two negative tests at least 60 days apart. Between 55 and 20 weeks before reinfection detection, pre-reinfection samples were drawn.

The time point denotes: pre-reinfection, 55 to 20 weeks before reinfection detection. TCR sequencing was done directly ex vivo on sorted cells, without expansion in vitro. Donors were people who inject drugs in the Montreal HEPCO cohort. The germline V gene has CDR1 SEHNR and CDR2 FQNEAQ (reference sequence). The CDR3 consists of 11 residues. The assay was immunoSEQ multiplex PCR, and TCRdb's table has in-frame clones only and misses some. The sample shows tens of thousands of clones, just under 90% of them seen only once. This clonotype was obtained from a man aged 18 to 30 with hepatitis C virus infection. The sequencing input was naive CD8+ T cells sorted from blood. This chain uses TRBV7-9 with TRBJ1-2; D not resolved. The CDR3 protein is CAPRGAYGYTF. The CDR3 DNA follows: TGTGCTCCCCGGGGTGCCTATGGCTACACCTTC. Looking up the rest from reference TRBV7-9 and TRBJ1-2 gives the full variable domain: DTGVSQNPRHKITKRGQNVTFRCDPISEHNRLYWYRQTLGQGPEFLTYFQNEAQLEKSRLLSDRFSAERPKGSFSTLEIQRTEQGDSAMYLCAPRGAYGYTFGSGTRLTVV.